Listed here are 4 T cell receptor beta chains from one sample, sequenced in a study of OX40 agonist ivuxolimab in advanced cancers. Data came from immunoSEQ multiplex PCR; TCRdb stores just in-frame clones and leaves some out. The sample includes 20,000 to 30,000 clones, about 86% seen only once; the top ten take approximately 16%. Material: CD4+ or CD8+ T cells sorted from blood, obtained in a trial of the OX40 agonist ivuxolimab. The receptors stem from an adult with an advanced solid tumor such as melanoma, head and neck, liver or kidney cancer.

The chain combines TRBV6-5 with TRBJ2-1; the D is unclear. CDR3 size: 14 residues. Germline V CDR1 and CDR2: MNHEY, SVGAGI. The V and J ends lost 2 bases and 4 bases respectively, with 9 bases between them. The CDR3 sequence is CASSYKSDYNEQFF. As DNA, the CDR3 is TGTGCCAGCAGTTACAAGTCAGATTACAATGAGCAGTTCTTC.

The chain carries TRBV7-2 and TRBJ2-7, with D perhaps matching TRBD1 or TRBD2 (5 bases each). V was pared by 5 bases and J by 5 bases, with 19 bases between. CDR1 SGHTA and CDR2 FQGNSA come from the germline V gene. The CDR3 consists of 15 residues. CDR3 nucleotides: TGTGCCAGCAGCCCCCGGGGCGGGCCGACGCACGAGCAGTACTTC. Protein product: CASSPRGGPTHEQYF.

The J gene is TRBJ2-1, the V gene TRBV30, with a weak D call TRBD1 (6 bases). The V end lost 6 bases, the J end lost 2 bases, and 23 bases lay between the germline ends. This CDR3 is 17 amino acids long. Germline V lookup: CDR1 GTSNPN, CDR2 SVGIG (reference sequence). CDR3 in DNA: TGTGCCTGCCCCCGAACGGGACAAGGGGCTACCTACAATGAGCAGTTCTTC. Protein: CACPRTGQGATYNEQFF.

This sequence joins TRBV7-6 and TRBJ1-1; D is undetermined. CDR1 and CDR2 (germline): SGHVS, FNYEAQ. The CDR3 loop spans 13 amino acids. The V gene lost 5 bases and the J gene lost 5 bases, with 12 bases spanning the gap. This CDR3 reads CASSVGTVTEAFF. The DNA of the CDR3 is TGTGCCAGCAGCGTTGGTACGGTTACTGAAGCTTTCTTT.